The 18 T cell receptor beta chains given below trace back to one sample, sequenced in a study of blood T cell repertoires in COVID-19. Assay: immunoSEQ multiplex PCR; the TCRdb copy retains only in-frame clones and omits some. The sample contains about 220,000 clones, around 80% of which appear only once. Sequencing used peripheral blood. These receptors all come from a man aged 25 to 40 with active or convalescent COVID-19.

This clone has more than one count but fewer than ten. This CDR3 reads CASSESGAGVDYGYTF. CDR3 bases: TGCGCCAGCAGTGAGAGCGGAGCAGGGGTGGACTATGGCTACACCTTC. The gene calls are TRBV10-2 and TRBJ1-2; possibly TRBD1 for D (6 bases). The germline V and J ends were trimmed by 2 bases and 3 bases, with 16 bases remaining between them. The CDR3 sequence is 16 residues long. Germline CDR1 is WSHSY and CDR2 is SAAADI.

The genes are TRBV6-2 or TRBV6-3 and TRBJ1-5; D may be TRBD1 (6 bases). The CDR3 sequence is 16 residues long. The V gene's germline CDR1 is MNHEY and CDR2 SVGEGT. Trimming took off 2 bases at V and 3 bases at J, with 14 bases between the two ends. The CDR3 coding sequence is TGTGCCAGCAGTTACGGTGGTGGACAGCCCAATCAGCCCCAGCATTTT. Amino acids: CASSYGGGQPNQPQHF.

The rearrangement links TRBV28 to TRBJ1-2; no reliable D call. Per germline, CDR1 MDHEN and CDR2 SYDVKM. Trimming took 3 bases from V and 8 from J, leaving 13 bases between them. The CDR3 sequence is 13 residues long. CDR3 sequence: CASSFTSLGGYTF. CDR3 in DNA: TGTGCCAGCAGTTTCACCAGCCTGGGCGGCTACACCTTC.

The chain links TRBV28 to TRBJ1-2; 7 nucleotides line up with TRBD1. The CDR3 length is 14 residues. Germline V gene data show CDR1 as MDHEN and CDR2 as SYDVKM. V shed 6 bases and J 0 bases; nucleotides not matched to a gene: 4. CDR3 in DNA: TGTGCCAGCAGCGTTACAGGGGCTAACTATGGCTACACCTTC. Translating gives CASSVTGANYGYTF.

The chain uses TRBV2 and TRBJ1-4, with TRBD1 matching 8 bases. Germline assignment: CDR1 SNHLY and CDR2 FYNNEI. The V and J ends lost 6 bases and 3 bases, in that order; junction bases with no gene match: 3. This CDR3 region has 14 residues. CDR3 DNA: TGTGCCAGCAGACCGGGACAGGCTAATGAAAAACTGTTTTTT. This sequence encodes CASRPGQANEKLFF.

This clone was detected once. CDR3 DNA sequence: TGCGCCAGCAGCCCCGGGGTTCTTGGGGGCACAGATACGCAGTATTTT. Its protein product is CASSPGVLGGTDTQYF. The chain employs TRBV5-1 and TRBJ2-3, with a possible D match to TRBD2 (5 bases). The CDR3 sequence is 16 residues long. Deletions cut 4 bases from V and 1 base from J, with 16 bases between. In germline, CDR1 is SGHRS, CDR2 YFSETQ.

This chain joins TRBV7-9 and TRBJ2-1; the match to TRBD1 covers 7 bases. The J segment lost 2 bases and the V segment lost 3 bases, leaving 4 bases of the junction unmatched. CDR3 size: 15 residues. CDR1 and CDR2 (germline): SEHNR, FQNEAQ (reference sequence). This CDR3 reads CASSLRGGAYNEQFF. CDR3 nucleotide sequence: TGTGCCAGCAGCTTGAGAGGGGGCGCCTACAATGAGCAGTTCTTC.

V and J are TRBV6-6 and TRBJ1-1; D uncertain. This CDR3 has 14 amino acids. The V gene's germline CDR1 is MNHNY and CDR2 SVGAGI (reference sequence). Trimming removed 7 bases at V and 0 bases at J, with 12 bases between. For the CDR3, the DNA is TGTGCCAGCATCCCTAGGAATATGAACACTGAAGCTTTCTTT. Translating gives CASIPRNMNTEAFF.

The chain links TRBV4-1 to TRBJ1-2; a weak D match, TRBD1 (5 bases). The germline V gene has CDR1 MGHRA and CDR2 YSYEKL. The CDR3 consists of 15 residues. Deletions cut 1 base from V and 4 bases from J, with 13 bases between. The CDR3 loop reads CASSQGGDNTYGYTF. CDR3 nucleotides: TGCGCCAGCAGCCAAGGGGGGGATAATACCTATGGCTACACCTTC.

As regards this clone: A junction end diverges from the germline sequence, so it may reflect a read error. This sequence joins TRBV3-1 (or the pseudogene TRBV3-2) and TRBJ2-1; D might be TRBD2 (6 bases). This CDR3 spans 12 amino acids. Germline V gives CDR1 LGHDT, CDR2 YNNKEL (reference sequence). Here the CDR3 reads CASSPRLVGLLF. The CDR3 DNA reads TGTGCCAGCAGCCCTCGACTAGTTGGACTGCTCTTC.

This chain uses TRBV20-1 with TRBJ1-2; D gene unclear. CDR1 and CDR2 (germline): DFQATT, SNEGSKA (reference sequence). Trimming shortened V by 3 bases and J by 8 bases, and 16 bases separated the two germline ends. The CDR3 loop spans 13 amino acids. The CDR3 spells CSASWEGKRGYTF. The DNA for the CDR3 is TGCAGTGCTAGTTGGGAGGGTAAGAGGGGCTACACCTTC.

This chain joins TRBV28 and TRBJ2-3; D gene ambiguous. Between the trimmed V and J ends, which lost 4 bases and 1 base, there was a span of 3 bases. CDR3 size: 12 residues. The germline gives CDR1 MDHEN, CDR2 SYDVKM. The DNA for the CDR3 is TGTGCCAGCAGTTCGGGCACAGATACGCAGTATTTT. It translates to CASSSGTDTQYF.

This clone turned up a few times. The chain is built from TRBV9 and TRBJ1-4; D is perhaps TRBD1 (6 bases). Germline-derived CDR1 and CDR2 are SGDLS and YYNGEE. Trimming took 4 bases from V and 8 from J, leaving 12 bases between them. CDR3 size: 13 residues. The CDR3 region is CASSRGGSEKLFF. The CDR3 DNA follows: TGTGCCAGCAGCAGGGGGGGCTCCGAAAAACTGTTTTTT.

V and J are TRBV5-6 and TRBJ2-3; 14 bases map to TRBD2. Germline V gene lookup returns CDR1 SGHDT and CDR2 YYEEEE. The CDR3 runs to 19 residues. Trimming took 3 bases from V and 2 from J; bases not matched to a gene: 11. The CDR3 bases are TGTGCCAGCAGCTCTTTGACTAGCGGGGGGGCCCTCGCCACAGATACGCAGTATTTT. Protein: CASSSLTSGGALATDTQYF.

V is TRBV25-1 and J is TRBJ2-1; D unclear. Germline loops: CDR1 MGHDK, CDR2 SYGVNS. Trimming pared 6 bases from V and 4 bases from J, leaving 7 bases between. This CDR3 is built from 12 residues. CDR3 amino acids: CASRPTYNEQFF. The DNA of the CDR3 is TGTGCCAGCAGACCCACTTACAATGAGCAGTTCTTC.

The chain joins TRBV6-1 to TRBJ1-5; 8 nucleotides agree with TRBD1. V lost 4 bases and J lost 0; bases outside the gene matches: 5. The CDR3 spans 16 residues. Germline CDR1 is MNHNS and CDR2 is SASEGT. The CDR3 here is CASSGQGIYSNQPQHF. The CDR3 region has the DNA TGTGCCAGCAGTGGACAGGGGATCTATAGCAATCAGCCCCAGCATTTT.

The V call is TRBV9, the J call TRBJ1-1; a possible D gene is TRBD1 (5 bases). Germline loops: CDR1 SGDLS, CDR2 YYNGEE. The CDR3 consists of 14 residues. The germline V and J ends were trimmed by 4 bases and 1 base, with 11 bases remaining between them. CDR3 nucleotide sequence: TGTGCCAGCAGCCCGAGGGGAGGGAACACTGAAGCTTTCTTT. Its protein is CASSPRGGNTEAFF.

The chain is built from TRBV20-1 and TRBJ2-3; 10 bases are shared with TRBD2. Germline CDR1 reads DFQATT; CDR2 reads SNEGSKA (reference sequence). The CDR3 runs to 14 residues. Unmatched junction bases numbered 3, after V lost 3 bases and J lost 3 bases. DNA of the CDR3: TGCAGTGCTAGTTTTAGCGGGAGGACAGATACGCAGTATTTT. Protein product: CSASFSGRTDTQYF.